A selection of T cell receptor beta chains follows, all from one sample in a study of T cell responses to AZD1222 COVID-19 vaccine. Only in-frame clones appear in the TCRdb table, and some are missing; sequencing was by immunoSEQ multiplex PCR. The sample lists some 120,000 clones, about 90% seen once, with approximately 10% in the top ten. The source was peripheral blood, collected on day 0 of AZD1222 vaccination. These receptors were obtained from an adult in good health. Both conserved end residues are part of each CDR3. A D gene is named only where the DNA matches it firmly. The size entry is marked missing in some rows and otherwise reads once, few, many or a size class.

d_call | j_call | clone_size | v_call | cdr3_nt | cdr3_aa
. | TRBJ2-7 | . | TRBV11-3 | TGTGCCACCTCCCGACAGGGCGGGGACTACGAGCAGTACTTC | CATSRQGGDYEQYF
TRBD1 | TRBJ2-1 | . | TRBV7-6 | TGTGCCAGCGGAGGAAGGGACAGGGAATACAATGAGCAGTTCTTC | CASGGRDREYNEQFF
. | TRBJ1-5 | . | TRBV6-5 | TGTGCCAGCAGTTACTCGATTCAGCCCCAGCATTTT | CASSYSIQPQHF
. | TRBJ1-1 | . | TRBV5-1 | TGCGCCAGCAGCTTGGACAGGATGAACACTGAAGCTTTCTTT | CASSLDRMNTEAFF
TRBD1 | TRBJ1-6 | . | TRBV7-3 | TGTGCCAGCAGCTCGGGACAGAGAAATAATTCACCCCTCCACTTT | CASSSGQRNNSPLHF
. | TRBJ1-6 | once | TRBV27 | TGTGCCAGCAGTTTTAGGGACACCCCAATCATAACCCTCCACTTT | CASSFRDTPIITLHF
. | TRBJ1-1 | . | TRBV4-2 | TGTGCCAGCAGCCAGCCCCCCGGTTGGGGGATCACTGAAGCTTTCTTT | CASSQPPGWGITEAFF
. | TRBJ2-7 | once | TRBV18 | TGTGCCAGCTCACTCTCTGGGGGCTCCTACGAGCAGTACTTC | CASSLSGGSYEQYF
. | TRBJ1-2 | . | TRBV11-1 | TGTGCCAGCAGCTTAGAAGCGAAGTATGGCTACACCTTC | CASSLEAKYGYTF
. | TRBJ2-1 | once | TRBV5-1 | TGCGCCAGCAGCTTCCTCTACAATGAGCAGTTCTTC | CASSFLYNEQFF
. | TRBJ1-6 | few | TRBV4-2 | TGTGCCAGCAGCCAAGTTCTCAGGGCTAATTCACCCCTCCACTTT | CASSQVLRANSPLHF
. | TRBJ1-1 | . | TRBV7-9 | TGTGCCAGCAGCTTTGCTCGGAGGCACACTGAAGCTTTCTTT | CASSFARRHTEAFF
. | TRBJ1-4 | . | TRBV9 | TGTGCCAGCAGCGTAGCTTTGGAGTCTCCTAATGAAAAACTGTTTTTT | CASSVALESPNEKLFF
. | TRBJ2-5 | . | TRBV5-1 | TGCGCCAGCAGCTCCGGACGTCAAGAGACCCAGTACTTC | CASSSGRQETQYF
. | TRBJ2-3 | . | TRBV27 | TGTGCCAGCAGTCCCCCTCCTGTCGGGGGCGCAACGCAGTATTTT | CASSPPPVGGATQYF
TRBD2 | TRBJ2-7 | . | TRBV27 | TGTGCCACGGGGCCCTCCGGGACACGGACTAGCGCGAATCCAGGCGATTACGAGCAGTACTTC | CATGPSGTRTSANPGDYEQYF
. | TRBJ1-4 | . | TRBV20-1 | TGCAGCGGGGGTTGGGGTGAAAAACTGTTTTTT | CSGGWGEKLFF
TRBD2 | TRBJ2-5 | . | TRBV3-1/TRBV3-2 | TGTGCCAGCAGCCCGGGACTAGCGGGGAGGGAGACCCAGTACTTC | CASSPGLAGRETQYF
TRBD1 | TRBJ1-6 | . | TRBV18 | TGTGCCAGCTCAACCGCGACAGGGAGAGATTCACCCCTCCACTTT | CASSTATGRDSPLHF
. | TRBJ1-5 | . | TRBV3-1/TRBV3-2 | TGTGCCAGCAGCCAATTCGGGGATCAGCCCCAGCATTTT | CASSQFGDQPQHF
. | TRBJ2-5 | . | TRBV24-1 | TGTGCCACCAGTGATTTTCGGGTTCGAGAGACCCAGTACTTC | CATSDFRVRETQYF
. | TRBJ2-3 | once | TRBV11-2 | TGTGCCAGCTTGGGGGATACGCAGTATTTT | CASLGDTQYF